Below are 2 T cell receptor beta chains sequenced from a single sample in a study of blood T cell repertoires in COVID-19. Libraries were prepared by immunoSEQ multiplex PCR; TCRdb keeps only in-frame clonotypes and omits some of them. This repertoire shows 70,000 to 95,000 clones, roughly 96% found once; its top ten account for roughly 4%. The sequenced material came from peripheral blood. Receptors were obtained from a human donor with active COVID-19. The donor label of this sample is uncertain.

The chain recombines TRBV2 with TRBJ2-7; TRBD1 aligns across 11 bases. Trimming at V came to 6 bases and at J to 6 bases, leaving 7 bases not matched to a gene. The CDR3 contains 14 residues. The V gene's germline CDR1 is SNHLY and CDR2 FYNNEI. DNA for the CDR3: TGTGCCAGCAGAGCAGGACAGGGGGCGGTCGAGCAGTACTTC. Translated: CASRAGQGAVEQYF.

This chain joins TRBV6-5 and TRBJ1-6; 11 bases are a match to TRBD1. This CDR3 contains 15 residues. Germline V gene sequence: CDR1 MNHEY, CDR2 SVGAGI. V shed 6 bases and J 14 bases; nucleotides not matched to a gene: 12. The CDR3 region has the DNA TGTGCCAGCAGAGGGGGACAGGGGGTTGGTTGGGCCCTCCACTTT. Its protein product is CASRGGQGVGWALHF.